This T cell receptor (beta chain) is from a study of CD8+ T cells in alopecia areata. Study information: Oral tofacitinib, 5 to 10 mg twice daily, was given in an open-label trial. Study outcomes and limitations: Uncertainty about whether baseline CD8+ expansion is linked to response remains, with one nonresponder. Scalp samples also contribute reads from the resident alphabeta T cells found in normal skin. Tofacitinib did not eliminate many expanded lesional clones from scalp or blood.

The treatment was: oral pan-JAK inhibitor, 5-10 mg twice daily. V was shortened by 0 bases and J by 0 bases, with 4 bases between the two germline ends. The CDR3 sequence is 14 residues long. CDR1 is SGHRS, CDR2 YFSETQ, per germline. As for this clone: Antigen: not known. This specimen includes other DNA sequences encoding the same CDR3.

Extracted from the samples, RNA was reverse transcribed into cDNA to serve as the sequencing template. TCRdb's table, derived via immunoSEQ multiplex PCR, lists solely in-frame clones and lacks some. The sample yields roughly 250,000 clones, roughly 60% seen once. This chain uses TRBV5-1 with TRBJ2-1, with D uncertain. The starting material was CD4+ T cells sorted from blood, obtained around week 52, from a patient treated with tofacitinib. This TCR came from a human donor with alopecia areata. CDR3 amino acids: CASSLGDSYNEQFF. The CDR3 region has the DNA TGCGCCAGCAGCTTGGGGGACTCCTACAATGAGCAGTTCTTC. Drawing the rest from reference TRBV5-1 and TRBJ2-1, the complete variable domain is KAGVTQTPRYLIKTRGQQVTLSCSPISGHRSVSWYQQTPGQGLQFLFEYFSETQRNKGNFPGRFSGRQFSNSRSEMNVSTLELGDSALYLCASSLGDSYNEQFFGPGTRLTVL.